Listed here are 14 T cell receptor beta chains from one sample, sequenced in a study of T-cell reconstitution after alpha-beta-depleted transplantation in children. Library preparation (for TCRbeta) was performed with unique molecular identifiers. TCRdb fed the PCR reads into MiXCR, producing one record per CDR3 protein. The data contain 200,000 to 250,000 distinct CDR3 sequences, 12% of them singletons. Here the sequenced sample was PBMCs from the stem cell graft donor, taken from the stem cell graft. The receptors shown here come from a human donor who donated a stem cell graft to a child with acute lymphoblastic leukemia.

This clonotype was counted many times. J is TRBJ2-7 and V is TRBV28; D gene uncertain. This CDR3 is 11 amino acids long. V lost 3 bases, J lost 4 bases, and 4 bases lay in between. Germline loops: CDR1 MDHEN, CDR2 SYDVKM. CDR3 sequence reads: CASSLRYEQYF. For the CDR3, the DNA is TGTGCCAGCAGTTTGCGTTACGAGCAGTACTTC.

At least ten counts were recorded for this clonotype. V and J are TRBV15 and TRBJ2-4, with TRBD1 matching over 8 bases. This CDR3 region has 21 residues. Per the germline V gene, CDR1 is LNHNV and CDR2 is YYDKDF (reference sequence). V was clipped by 0 bases and J by 0 bases; unmatched bases: 16. The CDR3 reads CATSRDRPRDRNLLAKNIQYF. CDR3 bases: TGTGCCACCAGCAGAGATCGCCCCCGGGACAGGAATCTTTTAGCCAAAAACATTCAGTACTTC.

This clonotype was seen many times. The V and J genes are TRBV29-1 and TRBJ2-1; D remains unclear. The CDR3 covers 13 residues. Trimming left V 4 bases short and J 0 bases short, with 7 bases between. Germline assignment: CDR1 SQVTM and CDR2 ANQGSEA. The CDR3 bases are TGCAGCGTTGCCAGCAGCTCCTACAATGAGCAGTTCTTC. Translating gives CSVASSSYNEQFF.

This clonotype was detected ten times or more. This chain uses TRBV7-9 with TRBJ1-3; the D gene is possibly TRBD1 (5 bases). This CDR3 spans 15 amino acids. With 1 base removed from V and 6 bases from J, the gap between germline ends came to 13 bases. Germline values: CDR1 SEHNR, CDR2 FQNEAQ (reference sequence). The CDR3 DNA follows: TGTGCCAGCAGCTTAGTCGCATCCGGGGCAAACACCATATATTTT. The encoded protein is CASSLVASGANTIYF.

At least ten counts were recorded for this clonotype. The chain carries TRBV12-3 or TRBV12-4 and TRBJ1-1; D might be TRBD1 (5 bases). This CDR3 is built from 14 residues. V lost 3 bases and J 3 bases, leaving 11 bases between the germline ends. CDR3 sequence reads: CASSFSGSHTEAFF. DNA of the CDR3: TGTGCCAGCAGTTTCTCAGGGTCGCACACTGAAGCTTTCTTT.

V is TRBV9 and J is TRBJ2-2; D might be TRBD1 or TRBD2, each matching 7 bases. The germline V gene encodes CDR1 SGDLS and CDR2 YYNGEE. Trimming took 3 bases from V and 4 from J, leaving 16 bases between them. The CDR3 runs to 16 residues. This CDR3 is CASSAQGGVGTGELFF. The CDR3 DNA follows: TGTGCCAGCAGCGCCCAGGGGGGGGTGGGCACCGGGGAGCTGTTTTTT.

To note about this clonotype: A much larger clone lies one base from this, so it may be a read error. The V call is TRBV12-3 or TRBV12-4, the J call TRBJ1-5, with D unclear. The CDR3 is 12 amino acids. The CDR3 loop is CASRSSNPPQHF. CDR3 coding DNA: TGTGCCAGCCGGTCCTCTAATCCGCCCCAGCATTTT.

Points on this clonotype: This may stem from a read error, because a much larger clone lies one nucleotide away. The chain links TRBV14 to TRBJ2-5; D gene uncertain. Germline CDR1 and CDR2: SGHDN and FVKESK. V was clipped by 8 bases and J by 0 bases, with 13 bases between them. The CDR3 covers 14 residues. DNA for the CDR3: TGTGCCAGCGGCCCGGGCCGGTACCAAGAGACCCAGTACTTC. This translates into CASGPGRYQETQYF.

This clonotype was found many times. V usage is TRBV11-2 and J usage is TRBJ2-1; D uncertain. CDR1 is SGHAT and CDR2 is FQNNGV in the germline V gene. The CDR3 is made up of 18 amino acids. V lost 3 bases and J 0 bases, leaving 18 bases between the germline ends. CDR3 amino acids: CASSFPRSLSSSYNEQFF. In DNA form, the CDR3 reads TGTGCCAGCAGCTTTCCAAGGAGCCTTTCGAGCTCCTACAATGAGCAGTTCTTC.

Notes on this clonotype: With a much larger clone just one base away, this may be a read error. V and J are TRBV29-1 and TRBJ2-4; no reliable D call. Per germline, CDR1 SQVTM and CDR2 ANQGSEA. Trimming cost V 6 bases and J 12 bases, with 21 bases left between them. This CDR3 has 13 amino acids. The chain's CDR3 is CSVTLSRGPGQYF. CDR3 sequence (DNA): TGCAGCGTGACCCTTTCCCGCGGCCCTGGTCAGTACTTC.

At least ten counts were recorded for this clonotype. The V call is TRBV9, the J call TRBJ2-2; 8 bases are a match to TRBD2. This CDR3 spans 17 amino acids. Germline V lookup: CDR1 SGDLS, CDR2 YYNGEE. V dropped 0 bases and J dropped 2; count of bases not matched to a gene: 6. The CDR3 nucleotides are TGTGCCAGCAGCGTAGCGATAGCGGGAAGCAACACCGGGGAGCTGTTTTTT. Protein sequence: CASSVAIAGSNTGELFF.

This clonotype was recorded many times. The chain employs TRBV5-1 and TRBJ2-1; D not resolved. The CDR3 totals 13 residues. Trimming left V 2 bases short and J 9 bases short, with 12 bases between. Per germline, CDR1 SGHRS and CDR2 YFSETQ. DNA for the CDR3: TGCGCCAGCAGCTTCCAGACTCAAGCTGAGCAGTTCTTC. Protein sequence: CASSFQTQAEQFF. Complete variable domain (other parts from reference TRBV5-1 and TRBJ2-1): KAGVTQTPRYLIKTRGQQVTLSCSPISGHRSVSWYQQTPGQGLQFLFEYFSETQRNKGNFPGRFSGRQFSNSRSEMNVSTLELGDSALYLCASSFQTQAEQFFGPGTRLTVL.

The table lists this clonotype with a few counts. The rearrangement joins TRBV7-2 to TRBJ2-7; 7 positions match TRBD1. Germline-derived CDR1 and CDR2 are SGHTA and FQGNSA. This CDR3 is 15 amino acids long. V gave up 4 bases and J gave up 2 bases; unmatched junction bases: 8. CDR3: CASSSLGTAPYEQYF. The DNA of the CDR3 is TGTGCCAGCAGCTCACTGGGGACAGCACCCTACGAGCAGTACTTC.

The gene calls are TRBV5-6 and TRBJ1-1; TRBD1 matches 12 bases. The CDR3 has 18 residues. With V trimmed by 4 bases and J by 0 bases, 10 bases remained unmatched. From germline, CDR1 is SGHDT and CDR2 YYEEEE. The CDR3 loop is CASSGTGQGAKMNTEAFF. CDR3 DNA sequence: TGTGCCAGCAGCGGTACGGGACAGGGGGCGAAGATGAACACTGAAGCTTTCTTT.